The 26 T cell receptor beta chains below were found in one sample sequenced in a study of T-cell memory formation after mild COVID-19. TCRdb itself ran the 5' RACE reads through MiXCR, one entry per CDR3 protein. The profile shows around 200,000 distinct CDR3 sequences, under 20% of them singletons. The sequenced sample was PBMCs or a T cell subset sorted from them (not recorded which). Every receptor here comes from a man aged 18 to 29 who had mild COVID-19 (a few samples of this study predate the infection). Cell type and time point are not known.

This clonotype was picked up a small number of times. This chain links TRBV18 with TRBJ2-3; 8 bases fit TRBD2. V gave up 3 bases and J gave up 5 bases; unmatched junction bases: 10. CDR1 and CDR2 (germline): KGHSH, LQKENI. CDR3 length: 16 amino acids. Written as DNA, the CDR3 is TGTGCCAGCTCACCGCCGTCGGGCGGGGGGATAGATACGCAGTATTTT. This codes for CASSPPSGGGIDTQYF.

The chain has TRBV10-1 and TRBJ2-7, with 10 bases identical to TRBD1. Germline V gene data show CDR1 as WNHNN and CDR2 as SYGVQD (reference sequence). The CDR3 runs to 15 residues. Trimming cost V 0 bases and J 6 bases; bases outside gene matches: 5. CDR3 sequence: CASSESETGGIEQYF. As DNA, the CDR3 is TGCGCCAGCAGTGAGTCTGAGACAGGGGGCATCGAGCAGTACTTC.

CDR3 residues: CASSLTAAGGKNIQYF. The DNA for the CDR3 is TGTGCCAGCAGCCTAACGGCCGCGGGGGGCAAAAACATTCAGTACTTC. The chain links TRBV7-2 to TRBJ2-4, with 8 bases identical to TRBD2. After removal of 5 bases from V and 3 bases from J, the junction contained 9 bases not matched to a gene. Germline V gene sequence: CDR1 SGHTA, CDR2 FQGNSA. The CDR3 loop spans 16 amino acids.

This clonotype has ten or more counts. The chain carries TRBV7-9 and TRBJ1-1; the D is unclear. Trimming stripped 3 bases from V and 5 bases from J, with 7 bases between. Germline values: CDR1 SEHNR, CDR2 FQNEAQ (reference sequence). CDR3 length equals 12 residues. CDR3 amino acids: CASSLDRTEAFF. The DNA of the CDR3 is TGTGCCAGCAGCTTGGATCGGACTGAAGCTTTCTTT.

In this sample, this clonotype turned up a few times. J is TRBJ1-6 and V is TRBV6-6; TRBD1 aligns across 10 bases. V was clipped by 4 bases and J by 10 bases; unmatched bases: 13. The CDR3 sequence is 17 residues long. Germline CDR1 and CDR2: MNHNY and SVGAGI (reference sequence). In nucleotides, the CDR3 is TGTGCCAGCAGTTCCGTGCATACGGGACAGGGGTACTCACCCCTCCACTTT. Protein: CASSSVHTGQGYSPLHF.

The CDR3 region has the DNA TGTGCCACAGGAGCATCCGGGACAGGGATCCAAGAGACCCAGTACTTC. This gives the protein CATGASGTGIQETQYF. The rearrangement joins TRBV24-1 to TRBJ2-5; 9 nucleotides line up with TRBD1. CDR1 KGHDR and CDR2 SFDVKD come from the germline V gene. J lost 1 base, V lost 10 bases, and 12 bases had no gene match. CDR3 size: 16 residues.

This chain joins TRBV3-1 and TRBJ1-5; 7 nucleotides match TRBD1. This CDR3 has 14 residues. J gave up 7 bases and V 6 bases, and 9 bases lay outside the gene matches. Germline values: CDR1 LGHDT, CDR2 YNNKEL (reference sequence). The chain's CDR3 is CASRGRDSGQPQHF. Written as DNA, the CDR3 is TGTGCCAGCAGAGGCCGGGACAGTGGCCAGCCCCAGCATTTT. Filled out from reference TRBV3-1 and TRBJ1-5, the complete variable domain reads DTAVSQTPKYLVTQMGNDKSIKCEQNLGHDTMYWYKQDSKKFLKIMFSYNNKELIINETVPNRFSPKSPDKAHLNLHINSLELGDSAVYFCASRGRDSGQPQHFGDGTRLSIL.

The sample holds a few counts of this clonotype. CDR3 protein: CASGGAGNSPLHF. CDR3 DNA: TGTGCCAGCGGAGGGGCGGGGAATTCACCCCTCCACTTT. V and J are TRBV7-2 and TRBJ1-6, with D possibly being TRBD1 (5 bases). The CDR3 length is 13 residues. V shed 8 bases and J shed 7 bases, with 12 bases lying between them. In germline, CDR1 is SGHTA, CDR2 FQGNSA.

DNA for the CDR3: TGTGCCTGGAGTGGCGCTCTTCGAAATACGCAGTATTTT. This gives the protein CAWSGALRNTQYF. The chain has TRBV30 and TRBJ2-3; D unclear. The ends were cut back, 1 base at V and 7 bases at J, with 12 bases in the middle. Germline V gene lookup returns CDR1 GTSNPN and CDR2 SVGIG (reference sequence). The CDR3 is made up of 13 amino acids. Filled out from reference TRBV30 and TRBJ2-3, the complete variable domain reads SQTIHQWPATLVQPVGSPLSLECTVEGTSNPNLYWYRQAAGRGLQLLFYSVGIGQISSEVPQNLSASRPQDRQFILSSKKLLLSDSGFYLCAWSGALRNTQYFGPGTRLTVL.

The chain joins TRBV5-4 to TRBJ1-1; D remains ambiguous. The V gene's germline CDR1 is SGHNT and CDR2 YYREEE (reference sequence). The CDR3 has 15 amino acids. The germline V and J ends were trimmed by 3 bases and 1 base, with 13 bases remaining between them. The chain's CDR3 is CASSYKYGGNTEAFF. The CDR3 nucleotides read TGTGCCAGCAGCTACAAATATGGAGGGAACACTGAAGCTTTCTTT.

This clonotype appeared a few times. The gene calls are TRBV7-8 and TRBJ1-1, with D possibly TRBD1 on 6 matching bases. This CDR3 is 13 amino acids long. Germline V gene data show CDR1 as SGHVS and CDR2 as FQNEAQ. Trimming took 6 bases from V and 7 from J, leaving 15 bases between them. This CDR3 reads CASRKGGDGEAFF. The CDR3 bases are TGTGCCAGCAGAAAGGGGGGAGACGGTGAAGCTTTCTTT.

The genes are TRBV5-1 and TRBJ1-6; D unclear. V was shortened by 1 base and J by 0 bases, with 8 bases between the two germline ends. There are 16 residues in the CDR3. The germline V gene has CDR1 SGHRS and CDR2 YFSETQ. CDR3 loop: CASSLSTSSYNSPLHF. For the CDR3, the DNA is TGCGCCAGCAGCTTGTCGACGAGCTCCTATAATTCACCCCTCCACTTT.

The chain couples TRBV18 to TRBJ2-7, with D possibly being TRBD1 (6 bases). Trimming removed 6 bases at V and 3 bases at J, with 12 bases between. The CDR3 runs 13 residues. Looked up from germline, CDR1 is KGHSH and CDR2 is LQKENI. CDR3 DNA sequence: TGTGCCAGCTCCCTAAGGGGGAGCTACGAGCAGTACGTC. It yields the protein CASSLRGSYEQYV.

This chain connects TRBV29-1 to TRBJ1-2; no reliable D call. CDR3 length: 13 residues. Deletions cut 7 bases from V and 4 bases from J, with 16 bases between. Germline values: CDR1 SQVTM, CDR2 ANQGSEA. The CDR3 here is CSAITTGFYGYTF. CDR3 DNA sequence: TGCAGCGCCATCACCACGGGGTTCTATGGCTACACCTTC.

The chain joins TRBV6-2 or TRBV6-3 to TRBJ1-3, with 7 positions matching TRBD1. Germline lookup yields CDR1 MNHEY and CDR2 SVGEGT. The CDR3 is made up of 16 amino acids. V gave up 5 bases and J gave up 0 bases; unmatched junction bases: 7. This chain's CDR3 is CASSDRDRYSGNTIYF. CDR3 bases: TGTGCCAGCAGTGACCGGGACAGATACTCTGGAAACACCATATATTTT.

The chain couples TRBV10-2 to TRBJ1-5; weak D call: TRBD1 (6 bases). Looked up from germline, CDR1 is WSHSY and CDR2 is SAAADI. Trimming left V 5 bases short and J 1 base short, with 15 bases between. CDR3 length: 16 amino acids. CDR3 sequence: CASSRQGRESNQPQHF. The CDR3 nucleotides read TGCGCCAGCAGTAGGCAGGGGCGGGAAAGCAATCAGCCCCAGCATTTT.

The chain employs TRBV12-3 or TRBV12-4 and TRBJ1-2, with a possible D match to TRBD1 (6 bases). Trimming shortened V by 4 bases and J by 0 bases, and 15 bases separated the two germline ends. CDR3 length: 16 amino acids. CDR3 residues: CASSSSQGGANYGYTF. The CDR3 bases are TGTGCCAGCAGTTCGTCCCAAGGGGGGGCTAACTATGGCTACACCTTC.

This clonotype was found a few times. The V call is TRBV7-9, the J call TRBJ1-2, with 8 bases aligning to TRBD1. J gave up 6 bases and V 6 bases, and 12 bases lay outside the gene matches. CDR1 is SEHNR and CDR2 is FQNEAQ in the germline V gene (reference sequence). The CDR3 contains 15 residues. The CDR3 nucleotides read TGTGCCAGCAGAGTGCCCCCAGGACAGGGTCATGGCTACACCTTC. Its protein product is CASRVPPGQGHGYTF.

V usage is TRBV9 and J usage is TRBJ1-1; D is perhaps TRBD1 (5 bases). This CDR3 spans 14 amino acids. Trimming took off 3 bases at V and 1 base at J, with 10 bases between the two ends. CDR1 is SGDLS, CDR2 YYNGEE, per germline. CDR3 amino acids: CASSARDWNTEAFF. For the CDR3, the DNA is TGTGCCAGCAGCGCCCGGGACTGGAACACTGAAGCTTTCTTT.

This clonotype occurred many times. The V and J genes are TRBV7-6 and TRBJ2-5; 7 bases fit TRBD1. The CDR3 runs 13 residues. V trimming: 5 bases; J trimming: 5 bases; junction bases outside the gene matches: 5. Germline assignment: CDR1 SGHVS and CDR2 FNYEAQ. The CDR3 DNA follows: TGTGCCAGCAGCCTTGACAGGGTGGAGACCCAGTACTTC. Amino acid sequence: CASSLDRVETQYF. Supplemented by reference TRBV7-6 and TRBJ2-5, the full variable domain reads GAGVSQSPRYKVTKRGQDVALRCDPISGHVSLYWYRQALGQGPEFLTYFNYEAQQDKSGLPNDRFSAERPEGSISTLTIQRTEQRDSAMYRCASSLDRVETQYFGPGTRLLVL.

The chain carries TRBV20-1 and TRBJ1-4; 12 nucleotides line up with TRBD1. CDR3 size: 14 residues. V was clipped by 6 bases and J by 11 bases; unmatched bases: 10. Germline-derived CDR1 and CDR2 are DFQATT and SNEGSKA (reference sequence). For the CDR3, the DNA is TGCAGTGCCCGGACGGGACAGGGGGCTGGGAAACTGTTTTTT. Translated, it gives CSARTGQGAGKLFF.

This clonotype was found a few times. The rearrangement links TRBV7-2 to TRBJ1-6, with D possibly TRBD1 on 6 matching bases. The germline V gene encodes CDR1 SGHTA and CDR2 FQGNSA. The CDR3 is made up of 14 amino acids. Deletions cut 6 bases from V and 9 bases from J, with 15 bases between. The chain's CDR3 is CASRQDSIGSPLHF. The CDR3 DNA sequence: TGTGCCAGCAGACAGGACAGTATCGGTTCACCCCTCCACTTT.

This chain links TRBV7-9 with TRBJ2-4; the match to TRBD2 covers 9 bases. The CDR3 runs 14 residues. Trimming at V came to 6 bases and at J to 4 bases, leaving 4 bases not matched to a gene. Germline CDR1 reads SEHNR; CDR2 reads FQNEAQ (reference sequence). CDR3 region: CASRRAGGKNIQYF. The CDR3 DNA reads as TGTGCCAGCAGGAGAGCGGGGGGAAAAAACATTCAGTACTTC.

This clonotype was seen a few times. The chain carries TRBV28 and TRBJ2-7; tentatively, D is TRBD1 (5 bases). Per the germline V gene, CDR1 is MDHEN and CDR2 is SYDVKM. The CDR3 loop spans 12 amino acids. Trimming took off 7 bases at V and 6 bases at J, with 13 bases between the two ends. DNA for the CDR3: TGTGCCAGCATGGGTCAGGGCCCCGAGCAGTACGTC. Protein: CASMGQGPEQYV.

The chain employs TRBV7-6 and TRBJ2-5; D unresolved. Germline V gene sequence: CDR1 SGHVS, CDR2 FNYEAQ. The CDR3 runs to 17 residues. The germline V and J ends were trimmed by 2 bases and 1 base, with 17 bases remaining between them. CDR3 nucleotides: TGTGCCAGCAGCTTATTTAGTACTATTGGGGTCCAAGAGACCCAGTACTTC. Translating it yields CASSLFSTIGVQETQYF.

This clonotype was seen a handful of times. The rearrangement joins TRBV28 to TRBJ2-4, with D uncertain. CDR3 size: 15 residues. Germline V lookup: CDR1 MDHEN, CDR2 SYDVKM. Trimming pared 0 bases from V and 4 bases from J, leaving 10 bases between. The CDR3 coding sequence is TGTGCCAGCAGTTTATGGACCCAGGCTAAAAACATTCAGTACTTC. It yields the protein CASSLWTQAKNIQYF.